What follows are 19 T cell receptor beta chains derived from one specimen sequenced in a study of T-cell memory formation after mild COVID-19. Via MiXCR, TCRdb re-called the 5' RACE reads, giving one row per CDR3 protein. The sample shows 400,000 to 500,000 distinct CDR3 sequences, under 20% of them seen only once. The sequenced sample was PBMCs or a T cell subset sorted from them (not recorded which). These receptors were collected from a man between 18 and 35 years old who had mild COVID-19 (a few samples of this study predate the infection). Cell type and time point are not known.

The chain has TRBV2 and TRBJ2-3; no clear D. V lost 4 bases to trimming and J lost 3 bases, with 14 bases between them. CDR1 and CDR2 from the germline V gene are SNHLY and FYNNEI. CDR3 length: 15 residues. CDR3 protein: CASSGLAARTDTQYF. The CDR3 nucleotides are TGTGCCAGCAGTGGTTTGGCAGCTCGGACAGATACGCAGTATTTT.

The chain recombines TRBV21-1 with TRBJ2-7; the table's D call, TRBD1, has no DNA check behind it. TRBV21-1 is a pseudogene. The CDR3 length is 16 residues. CDR3 region: CASSKALGDRAHEQYV. The CDR3 DNA follows: TGTGCCAGCAGCAAAGCGCTTGGGGACAGGGCGCACGAGCAGTACGTC.

This clonotype has a count of ten or more. The rearrangement joins TRBV7-9 to TRBJ1-1, with TRBD1 matching over 9 bases. The CDR3 sequence is 14 residues long. The ends lost 5 bases at V and 3 bases at J; junction bases unmatched: 4. CDR1 and CDR2 from the germline V gene are SEHNR and FQNEAQ (reference sequence). CDR3 coding DNA: TGTGCCAGCAGCCCGGGACAGGGTTACACTGAAGCTTTCTTT. It specifies CASSPGQGYTEAFF.

The chain recombines TRBV12-3 or TRBV12-4 with TRBJ2-1; D not certain. With 7 bases removed from V and 5 bases from J, the gap between germline ends came to 18 bases. This CDR3 has 15 residues. The CDR3 loop reads CASTPRDLSHNEQFF. In nucleotides, the CDR3 is TGTGCCAGCACCCCCCGCGATCTCAGTCACAATGAGCAGTTCTTC.

This chain uses TRBV30 with TRBJ1-4; weak D call: TRBD1 (5 bases). Germline V CDR1 and CDR2: GTSNPN, SVGIG (reference sequence). The CDR3 has 16 residues. The V end was cut by 2 bases, the J end by 2 bases, with 15 bases between. In DNA, the CDR3 is TGTGCCTGGAGTCCGGGACGGCTTTATACTAATGAAAAACTGTTTTTT. Its protein is CAWSPGRLYTNEKLFF.

This chain connects TRBV4-2 to TRBJ1-2; D ambiguous. This CDR3 has 14 residues. Deletions cut 0 bases from V and 3 bases from J, with 8 bases between. Germline CDR1 LGHNA, CDR2 YNFKEQ. CDR3 amino acids: CASSQDRVDYGYTF. In DNA, the CDR3 is TGTGCCAGCAGCCAAGATAGGGTGGACTATGGCTACACCTTC.

This chain links TRBV7-2 with TRBJ2-7, with 7 nucleotides matching TRBD1. CDR1 and CDR2 (germline): SGHTA, FQGNSA. The ends lost 0 bases at V and 1 base at J; junction bases unmatched: 0. The CDR3 covers 14 residues. This chain's CDR3 is CASSLAGQSYEQYV. For the CDR3, the DNA is TGTGCCAGCAGCTTAGCGGGACAGTCCTACGAGCAGTACGTC.

This clonotype was detected a few times. The chain joins TRBV12-3 or TRBV12-4 to TRBJ2-1, with D perhaps TRBD1 or TRBD2 (6 bases each). The CDR3 totals 13 residues. The V end lost 7 bases, the J end lost 7 bases, and 14 bases lay between the germline ends. CDR3 sequence: CASTGARLNEQFF. As DNA, the CDR3 is TGTGCCAGCACGGGGGCCCGGTTGAATGAGCAGTTCTTC.

This clonotype was seen a handful of times. J is TRBJ1-1 and V is TRBV6-5; no clear D gene. This CDR3 region has 13 residues. Looked up from germline, CDR1 is MNHEY and CDR2 is SVGAGI. V was pared by 2 bases and J by 4 bases, with 8 bases between. The CDR3 coding sequence is TGTGCCAGCAGTTACGGGCAGGCCACTGAAGCTTTCTTT. The encoded protein is CASSYGQATEAFF.

This clonotype was counted between two and nine times. This rearrangement joins TRBV27 to TRBJ2-6; 9 nucleotides align to TRBD1. Losses at the gene ends were 4 bases for V and 4 bases for J; bases not matched to a gene: 5. From germline, CDR1 is MNHEY and CDR2 SMNVEV (reference sequence). The length of the CDR3 is 16 residues. The CDR3 region has the DNA TGTGCCAGCAGTTGGACAGGGGTCTCAGGGGCCAACGTCCTGACTTTC. Translated, it gives CASSWTGVSGANVLTF.

This clonotype showed up many times. This chain links TRBV5-1 with TRBJ2-7; 9 nucleotides line up with TRBD1. Germline lookup yields CDR1 SGHRS and CDR2 YFSETQ. This CDR3 region has 14 residues. V lost 4 bases to trimming and J lost 4 bases; unmatched junction nucleotides: 6. The CDR3 DNA reads as TGCGCCAGCAGCCTGGACAGGGGTTCTTACGAGCAGTACTTC. It encodes CASSLDRGSYEQYF.

This clonotype was picked up many times. J is TRBJ2-7 and V is TRBV10-3; D might be TRBD1 (5 bases). The CDR3 is 14 residues long. The germline CDR1 and CDR2 sequences are ENHRY and SYGVKD. Trimming pared 4 bases from V and 5 bases from J, leaving 15 bases between. Here the CDR3 reads CAISGGRVPHEQYF. In DNA form, the CDR3 reads TGTGCCATCAGTGGCGGCAGGGTGCCCCACGAGCAGTACTTC.

This chain uses TRBV10-3 with TRBJ1-2; 7 nucleotides match TRBD1. CDR1 is ENHRY and CDR2 is SYGVKD in the germline V gene. Germline trimming cut 3 bases from V and 4 bases from J; bases unmatched to any gene: 11. The CDR3 has 16 amino acids. CDR3 nucleotide sequence: TGTGCCATCAGTGACCCCGGGCCGGGACAGTCCTATGGCTACACCTTC. It is translated as CAISDPGPGQSYGYTF.

V and J are TRBV12-3 or TRBV12-4 and TRBJ1-1, with 8 bases fitting TRBD1. This CDR3 region has 13 residues. V trimming: 6 bases; J trimming: 8 bases; junction bases outside the gene matches: 8. CDR3 DNA sequence: TGTGCCAGCAGCTTCGCAGGGGGCGCCGAAGCTTTCTTT. It encodes CASSFAGGAEAFF.

There are a few counts of this clonotype. In DNA form, the CDR3 reads TGCGCCAGCAGCCTCAGACTAGCGGGGGGGCCTGAGGGCATTCAGTACTTC. Encoded protein: CASSLRLAGGPEGIQYF. The chain joins TRBV4-3 to TRBJ2-4; 14 bases match TRBD2. J gave up 9 bases and V 4 bases, and 11 bases lay outside the gene matches. The CDR3 totals 17 residues. From germline, CDR1 is LGHNA and CDR2 YSLEER.

This clonotype has just a few counts. V gene TRBV6-5 combines with J gene TRBJ2-3; TRBD2 aligns across 8 bases. Trimming removed 5 bases from V and 4 bases from J; junction bases left unmatched: 8. CDR1 and CDR2 from the germline V gene are MNHEY and SVGAGI. This CDR3 spans 15 amino acids. The CDR3 nucleotides read TGTGCCAGCAGTAACCCGGGGGGGCCGGCAGATACGCAGTATTTT. It is translated as CASSNPGGPADTQYF.

Only a few counts were recorded for this clonotype. V and J are TRBV6-5 and TRBJ2-5; 10 bases match TRBD1. The CDR3 totals 14 residues. V shed 7 bases and J 5 bases; nucleotides not matched to a gene: 7. Germline V gene data show CDR1 as MNHEY and CDR2 as SVGAGI. In nucleotides, the CDR3 is TGTGCCAGCAAACCGGGACAGGGGTGGGAGACCCAGTACTTC. Protein: CASKPGQGWETQYF.

In its sample, this clonotype was seen many times. The rearrangement links TRBV28 to TRBJ1-2, with TRBD1 as a possible D gene (6 bases). The CDR3 sequence is 12 residues long. The V end was cut by 8 bases, the J end by 2 bases, with 9 bases between. Germline V gene data show CDR1 as MDHEN and CDR2 as SYDVKM. CDR3 in DNA: TGTGCCAGCGAAGACAGGAACTATGGCTACACCTTC. Protein: CASEDRNYGYTF.

V is TRBV2 and J is TRBJ2-3; D might be TRBD1 (6 bases). Trimming took off 2 bases at V and 0 bases at J, with 12 bases between the two ends. Germline-derived CDR1 and CDR2 are SNHLY and FYNNEI. The CDR3 has 16 amino acids. The DNA of the CDR3 is TGTGCCAGCAGTGAATTTCTGGACAGAAGCACAGATACGCAGTATTTT. Residues: CASSEFLDRSTDTQYF. The entire variable domain, with the rest obtained from reference TRBV2 and TRBJ2-3, is as follows: EPEVTQTPSHQVTQMGQEVILRCVPISNHLYFYWYRQILGQKVEFLVSFYNNEISEKSEIFDDQFSVERPDGSNFTLKIRSTKLEDSAMYFCASSEFLDRSTDTQYFGPGTRLTVL.